A single sample is the source of the 29 T cell receptor beta chains below, sequenced in a study of early T cells in non-severe SARS-CoV-2 infection (TCRdb year 2021). The library was produced with 5' RACE. Sequencing used a NextSeq 500. TCRdb's own reprocessing of the public reads used fastp at Q25 and MiXCR and kept productive beta chains. Rows matching on CDR3 protein sequence are summarized as one entry with the most common DNA and genes. In all, the sample holds 35,000 to 50,000 distinct CDR3 sequences, and around 6.3% of those were seen once. The leading ten clones occupy approximately 7.5% of the sample. Sequenced material: whole blood, taken at baseline. These receptor sequences come from an adult who was a healthcare worker with PCR-confirmed SARS-CoV-2 infection or an uninfected control (not recorded which).

Ten or more counts support this clonotype. The chain carries TRBV12-3 or TRBV12-4 and TRBJ2-7; 8 bases agree with TRBD1. The J segment lost 9 bases and the V segment lost 6 bases, leaving 16 bases of the junction unmatched. This CDR3 is built from 15 residues. The CDR3 DNA sequence: TGTGCCAGCAGCCCTGAACCCCGGACAGGGATGTGGCAGTACTTC. Translation: CASSPEPRTGMWQYF.

This clonotype was observed many times. The chain has TRBV6-2 or TRBV6-3 and TRBJ2-7, with D possibly matching TRBD2 (5 bases). Germline CDR1 and CDR2: MNHEY and SVGEGT. V dropped 2 bases and J dropped 7 bases, with 12 bases sitting between them. This CDR3 has 13 amino acids. Here the CDR3 reads CASSYGGLFEQYF. The CDR3 DNA follows: TGTGCCAGCAGTTACGGAGGCCTATTTGAGCAGTACTTC.

This clonotype was found many times. This chain connects TRBV12-3 or TRBV12-4 to TRBJ1-2, with 7 bases matching TRBD1. After removal of 5 bases from V and 4 bases from J, the junction contained 7 bases not matched to a gene. The CDR3 is 14 amino acids. CDR3 protein: CASSPRQGSYGYTF. CDR3 nucleotide sequence: TGTGCCAGCAGTCCGCGACAGGGATCCTATGGCTACACCTTC.

This clonotype turned up a few times. The chain has TRBV12-2 and TRBJ1-1; the table assigns TRBD1, which was not confirmed against the DNA. TRBV12-2 is described as a pseudogene. This CDR3 contains 19 residues. The CDR3 sequence is CASRLRDPGQGAYGTEAFF. The CDR3 nucleotides read TGTGCAAGTCGCTTACGGGATCCGGGACAGGGGGCCTACGGCACTGAAGCTTTCTTT.

This clonotype was counted ten times or more. J is TRBJ2-4 and V is TRBV6-6, with D possibly being TRBD1 or TRBD2 (5 bases each). Germline lookup yields CDR1 MNHNY and CDR2 SVGAGI (reference sequence). The CDR3 consists of 17 residues. V lost 2 bases and J lost 5, with 19 bases in between. CDR3 loop: CASSYLLARAGQNIQYF. CDR3 in DNA: TGTGCCAGCAGTTACCTTCTAGCCCGGGCAGGGCAAAACATTCAGTACTTC.

This clonotype was counted between two and nine times. V usage is TRBV5-1 and J usage is TRBJ2-7; TRBD1 agrees at 10 bases. V lost 4 bases and J lost 7; bases outside the gene matches: 8. This CDR3 is built from 14 residues. CDR1 SGHRS and CDR2 YFSETQ come from the germline V gene. The CDR3 loop is CASSNGDRGREQYF. The CDR3 DNA reads as TGCGCCAGCAGCAATGGGGACAGGGGCCGGGAGCAGTACTTC.

This clonotype is medium-sized (0.01 to 0.1%) by share. V and J are TRBV18 and TRBJ2-7; either TRBD1 or TRBD2 may fit D (5 bases each). Germline CDR1 reads KGHSH; CDR2 reads LQKENI. Trimming cost V 2 bases and J 3 bases, with 17 bases left between them. This CDR3 region has 16 residues. CDR3: CASSPARDAPFYEQYF. The CDR3 coding sequence is TGTGCCAGCTCACCAGCCCGGGACGCACCTTTCTACGAGCAGTACTTC.

In this sample, this clonotype turned up many times. V and J are TRBV7-7 and TRBJ1-2, with D tentatively TRBD1 (5 bases). V shed 3 bases and J shed 3 bases, with 11 bases lying between them. The CDR3 length is 14 residues. Germline CDR1 is SSHAT and CDR2 is FNYEAQ (reference sequence). The CDR3 nucleotides read TGTGCCAGCAGCTTCGGCAGGGATGACTATGGCTACACCTTC. Protein sequence: CASSFGRDDYGYTF.

This clonotype was observed at least ten times. This sequence joins TRBV7-3 and TRBJ1-1; 7 bases align to TRBD1. CDR1 and CDR2 (germline): SGHTA, FQGTGA. Losses at the gene ends were 5 bases for V and 1 base for J; bases not matched to a gene: 4. This CDR3 region has 14 residues. DNA of the CDR3: TGTGCCAGCAGCGCGACAGGGAAGAACACTGAAGCTTTCTTT. The encoded protein is CASSATGKNTEAFF.

This clonotype has at least ten counts. The V call is TRBV11-2, the J call TRBJ2-7; D is ambiguous. V lost 5 bases, J lost 3 bases, and 11 bases lay in between. The CDR3 covers 13 residues. Germline V gene sequence: CDR1 SGHAT, CDR2 FQNNGV. The CDR3 loop reads CASSRRRSYEQYF. The CDR3 DNA follows: TGTGCCAGCAGCCGAAGACGGAGCTACGAGCAGTACTTC.

In its sample, this clonotype was seen many times. The chain carries TRBV7-9 and TRBJ2-1; D gene unclear. CDR3 length: 16 residues. Trimming removed 1 base from V and 3 bases from J, with 13 bases in between. Germline CDR1 SEHNR, CDR2 FQNEAQ (reference sequence). CDR3 sequence reads: CASSLGGAAIYNEQFF. The CDR3 DNA sequence: TGTGCCAGCAGCTTAGGTGGCGCGGCAATCTACAATGAGCAGTTCTTC.

This clonotype came up once. This may be a read error, as it is one base from a much larger clone. The V and J genes are TRBV30 and TRBJ1-1, with unresolved D. The CDR3 totals 13 residues. Trimming pared 1 base from V and 4 bases from J, leaving 10 bases between. Looked up from germline, CDR1 is GTSNPN and CDR2 is SVGIG (reference sequence). CDR3 loop: CAWSDQASTEAFF. The CDR3 nucleotides read TGTGCCTGGAGTGATCAGGCAAGCACTGAAGCTTTCTTT.

There are many counts of this clonotype. This rearrangement joins TRBV12-3 or TRBV12-4 to TRBJ2-1; 8 bases line up with TRBD2. V trimming: 5 bases; J trimming: 4 bases; junction bases outside the gene matches: 13. The CDR3 contains 17 residues. CDR3 sequence (DNA): TGTGCCAGCAGTCCCGATCTACTAGCGGTCCGATACAATGAGCAGTTCTTC. This gives the protein CASSPDLLAVRYNEQFF.

This clonotype occurred a few times. The CDR3 is CASSVAGYTDTQYF. The CDR3, as DNA: TGTGCCAGCAGTGTAGCGGGGTACACAGATACGCAGTATTTT. The chain links TRBV2 to TRBJ2-3; 8 positions agree with TRBD2. The CDR3 runs 14 residues. Germline CDR1 SNHLY, CDR2 FYNNEI. V shed 4 bases and J 2 bases; nucleotides not matched to a gene: 2.

CDR3 DNA sequence: TGCGCCAGCAGCCCGGGACAGGGCACTAATGAAAAACTGTTTTTT. Translating gives CASSPGQGTNEKLFF. This chain joins TRBV5-1 and TRBJ1-4, with 9 bases aligning to TRBD1. This CDR3 spans 15 amino acids. Germline CDR1 reads SGHRS; CDR2 reads YFSETQ. With 4 bases clipped from V and 2 bases from J, the junction kept 3 bases outside the gene matches.

This clonotype was detected many times. The J gene is TRBJ2-7, the V gene TRBV20-1; tentative D call: TRBD2 (7 bases). V lost 0 bases and J lost 0, with 15 bases in between. CDR1 is DFQATT and CDR2 is SNEGSKA in the germline V gene (reference sequence). The CDR3 is 16 amino acids. This CDR3 reads CSARDRGGPSSYEQYF. DNA for the CDR3: TGCAGTGCTAGAGATAGGGGGGGGCCGAGCTCCTACGAGCAGTACTTC.

The sample holds many counts of this clonotype. This CDR3 is CASSLGTGGHGYTF. As DNA, the CDR3 is TGTGCCAGCAGCTTAGGGACAGGGGGCCATGGCTACACCTTC. The chain is built from TRBV11-2 and TRBJ1-2, with 11 positions matching TRBD1. Germline V lookup: CDR1 SGHAT, CDR2 FQNNGV. J was trimmed by 6 bases and V by 1 base; bases with no gene match: 1. CDR3 size: 14 residues.

The sample holds many counts of this clonotype. This chain connects TRBV5-8 to TRBJ2-1; 8 nucleotides align to TRBD2. This CDR3 is built from 14 residues. CDR1 is SGHTS and CDR2 is YDEGEE in the germline V gene. J gave up 8 bases and V 1 base, and 5 bases lay outside the gene matches. The CDR3 loop reads CASSLIGGAYEQFF. CDR3 nucleotides: TGTGCCAGCAGCTTGATCGGGGGGGCTTATGAGCAGTTCTTC.

This clonotype has a count of ten or more. The chain recombines TRBV20-1 with TRBJ1-2, with 7 bases identical to TRBD1. Germline V gives CDR1 DFQATT, CDR2 SNEGSKA (reference sequence). The length of the CDR3 is 15 residues. V shed 5 bases, J shed 0 bases, and the junction held 9 bases outside the gene matches. In nucleotides, the CDR3 is TGCAGTGCTGCCTCAGGGGGACAAGCTAACTATGGCTACACCTTC. Encoded protein: CSAASGGQANYGYTF.

This clonotype was observed many times. The V call is TRBV7-2, the J call TRBJ2-7; tentatively, D is TRBD1 (5 bases). Per the germline V gene, CDR1 is SGHTA and CDR2 is FQGNSA. V shed 5 bases and J shed 3 bases, with 11 bases lying between them. The CDR3 spans 13 residues. The CDR3 DNA reads TGTGCCAGCAGCGCGACAGTAGACTACGAGCAGTACTTC. Residues: CASSATVDYEQYF.

The sample holds a few counts of this clonotype. The chain uses TRBV28 and TRBJ2-5; unclear D gene. Trimming pared 5 bases from V and 1 base from J, leaving 8 bases between. This CDR3 is 13 amino acids long. Germline V gene lookup returns CDR1 MDHEN and CDR2 SYDVKM. CDR3 protein: CASSLGIQETQYF. The CDR3 coding sequence is TGTGCCAGCAGTCTAGGAATCCAAGAGACCCAGTACTTC.

There are many counts of this clonotype. CDR3 bases: TGCGCCAGCAGCTTCCAGGGAGGCCAGCCCCAGCATTTT. Its translation: CASSFQGGQPQHF. This chain joins TRBV4-1 and TRBJ1-5; D possibly corresponds to TRBD1 (5 bases). Germline CDR1 is MGHRA and CDR2 is YSYEKL. The CDR3 has 13 residues. V lost 5 bases to trimming and J lost 7 bases, with 12 bases between them.

The chain carries TRBV10-2 and TRBJ2-3; D unresolved. V was trimmed by 0 bases and J by 7 bases, leaving 11 bases between them. CDR1 is WSHSY, CDR2 SAAADI, per germline. The CDR3 loop spans 14 amino acids. The CDR3 coding sequence is TGCGCCAGCAGTGAGTCGGGTACGAGGAATACGCAGTATTTT. Encoded protein: CASSESGTRNTQYF.

This chain links TRBV6-6 with TRBJ1-1, with a weak D call TRBD1 (6 bases). CDR3 size: 15 residues. From germline, CDR1 is MNHNY and CDR2 SVGAGI (reference sequence). V was pared by 8 bases and J by 1 base, with 17 bases between. CDR3 loop: CASHTTGRGNTEAFF. CDR3 sequence (DNA): TGTGCCAGCCACACCACAGGGAGGGGGAACACTGAAGCTTTCTTT.

There are many counts of this clonotype. The chain uses TRBV6-1 and TRBJ1-6; D unresolved. This CDR3 spans 13 amino acids. From germline, CDR1 is MNHNS and CDR2 SASEGT. V was shortened by 0 bases and J by 11 bases, with 8 bases between the two germline ends. The CDR3 DNA reads as TGTGCCAGCAGTGAAGCGCGACGGCCACCCCTCCACTTT. Its translation is CASSEARRPPLHF.

J is TRBJ1-2 and V is TRBV4-3, with 8 positions matching TRBD1. J gave up 3 bases and V 0 bases, and 3 bases lay outside the gene matches. The CDR3 consists of 15 residues. CDR1 is LGHNA and CDR2 is YSLEER in the germline V gene. The CDR3 nucleotides read TGCGCCAGCAGCCAAGATCGGACAGGGCACTATGGCTACACCTTC. Translated: CASSQDRTGHYGYTF.

This clonotype has a handful of counts. The chain uses TRBV19 and TRBJ2-7; D is ambiguous. Per germline, CDR1 LNHDA and CDR2 SQIVND (reference sequence). This CDR3 contains 13 residues. The V gene lost 5 bases and the J gene lost 4 bases, with 12 bases spanning the gap. The CDR3, as DNA: TGTGCCAGTAGTGCGAGGATGTTATACGAGCAGTACTTC. Translation: CASSARMLYEQYF.

This clonotype occurred many times. The chain joins TRBV5-1 to TRBJ2-5; TRBD2 matches at 8 bases. J lost 5 bases, V lost 5 bases, and 5 bases had no gene match. CDR3 size: 13 residues. The germline CDR1 and CDR2 sequences are SGHRS and YFSETQ. CDR3 nucleotide sequence: TGCGCCAGCAGTACTAGCGGCAGCGAGACCCAGTACTTC. Its translation: CASSTSGSETQYF.

This chain connects TRBV10-3 to TRBJ2-7; D is unclear. Germline-derived CDR1 and CDR2 are ENHRY and SYGVKD. The CDR3 covers 14 residues. The V end was cut by 3 bases, the J end by 3 bases, with 12 bases between. This CDR3 is CAISDPATSYEQYF. Written as DNA, the CDR3 is TGTGCCATCAGTGACCCGGCCACGAGCTACGAGCAGTACTTC.